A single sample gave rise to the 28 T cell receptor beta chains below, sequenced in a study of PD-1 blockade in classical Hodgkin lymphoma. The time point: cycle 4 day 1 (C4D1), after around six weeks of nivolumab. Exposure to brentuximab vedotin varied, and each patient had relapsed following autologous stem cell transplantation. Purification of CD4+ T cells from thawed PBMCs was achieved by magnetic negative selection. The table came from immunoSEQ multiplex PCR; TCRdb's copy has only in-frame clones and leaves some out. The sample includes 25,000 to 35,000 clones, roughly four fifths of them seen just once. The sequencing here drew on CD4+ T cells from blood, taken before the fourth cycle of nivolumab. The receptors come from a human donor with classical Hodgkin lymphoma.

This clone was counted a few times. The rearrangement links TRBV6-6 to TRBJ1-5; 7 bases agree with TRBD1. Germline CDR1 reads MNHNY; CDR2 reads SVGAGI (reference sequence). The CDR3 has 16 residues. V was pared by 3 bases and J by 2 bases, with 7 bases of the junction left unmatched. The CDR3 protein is CASSYLKGTGNQPQHF. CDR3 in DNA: TGTGCCAGCAGTTATCTCAAGGGGACAGGCAATCAGCCCCAGCATTTT.

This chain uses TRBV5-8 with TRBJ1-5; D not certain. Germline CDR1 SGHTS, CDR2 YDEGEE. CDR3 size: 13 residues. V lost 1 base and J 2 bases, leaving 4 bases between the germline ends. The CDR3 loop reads CASSLSGNQPQHF. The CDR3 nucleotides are TGTGCCAGCAGCTTGTCGGGCAATCAGCCCCAGCATTTT.

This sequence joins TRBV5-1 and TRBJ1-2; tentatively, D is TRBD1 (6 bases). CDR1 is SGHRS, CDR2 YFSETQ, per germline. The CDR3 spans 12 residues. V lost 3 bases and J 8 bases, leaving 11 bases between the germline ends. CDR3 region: CASSSEGDGYTF. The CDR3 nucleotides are TGCGCCAGCAGCTCCGAGGGGGACGGCTACACCTTC.

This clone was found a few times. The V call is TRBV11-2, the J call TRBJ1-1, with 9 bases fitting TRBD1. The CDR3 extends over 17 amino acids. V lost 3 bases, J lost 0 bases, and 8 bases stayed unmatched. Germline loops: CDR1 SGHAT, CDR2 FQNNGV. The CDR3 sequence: CASSLRQGVWMNTEAFF. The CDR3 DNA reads TGTGCCAGCAGCTTGAGACAGGGGGTTTGGATGAACACTGAAGCTTTCTTT.

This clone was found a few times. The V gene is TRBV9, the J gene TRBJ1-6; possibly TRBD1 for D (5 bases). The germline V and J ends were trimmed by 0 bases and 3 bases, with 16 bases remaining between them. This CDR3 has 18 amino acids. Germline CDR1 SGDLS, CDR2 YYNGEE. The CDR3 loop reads CASSVGAMVGGYNSPLHF. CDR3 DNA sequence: TGTGCCAGCAGCGTAGGAGCAATGGTGGGGGGCTATAATTCACCCCTCCACTTT.

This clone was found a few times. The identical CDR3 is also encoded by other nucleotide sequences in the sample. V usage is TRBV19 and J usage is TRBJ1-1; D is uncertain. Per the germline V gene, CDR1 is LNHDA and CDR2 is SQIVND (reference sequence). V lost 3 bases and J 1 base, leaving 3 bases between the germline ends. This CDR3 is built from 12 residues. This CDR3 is CASSIWNTEAFF. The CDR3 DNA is TGTGCCAGTAGTATCTGGAACACTGAAGCTTTCTTT.

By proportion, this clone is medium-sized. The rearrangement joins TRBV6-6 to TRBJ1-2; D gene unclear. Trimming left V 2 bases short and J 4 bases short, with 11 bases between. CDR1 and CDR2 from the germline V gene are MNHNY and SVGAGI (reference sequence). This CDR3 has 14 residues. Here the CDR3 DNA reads TGTGCCAGCAGTTACGGGGAAGGAGGCTATGGCTACACCTTC. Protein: CASSYGEGGYGYTF.

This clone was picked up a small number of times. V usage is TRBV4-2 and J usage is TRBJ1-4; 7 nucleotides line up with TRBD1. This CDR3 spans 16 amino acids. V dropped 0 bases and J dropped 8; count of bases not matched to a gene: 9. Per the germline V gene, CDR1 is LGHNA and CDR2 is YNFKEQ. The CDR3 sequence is CASSQERGQGREKLFF. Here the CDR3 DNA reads TGTGCCAGCAGCCAAGAGAGGGGGCAGGGAAGAGAAAAACTGTTTTTT.

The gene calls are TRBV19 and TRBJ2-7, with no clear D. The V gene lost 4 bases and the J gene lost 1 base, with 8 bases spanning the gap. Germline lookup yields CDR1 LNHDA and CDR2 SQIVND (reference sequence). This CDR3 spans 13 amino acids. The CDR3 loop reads CASSRARSYEQYF. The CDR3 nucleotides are TGTGCCAGTAGTAGGGCCAGATCCTACGAGCAGTACTTC.

The CDR3 loop reads CASSLPGQGRETQYF. CDR3 in DNA: TGTGCCAGCAGCTTACCTGGACAGGGGAGAGAGACCCAGTACTTC. V is TRBV7-2 and J is TRBJ2-5; 9 bases agree with TRBD1. This CDR3 is built from 15 residues. With V trimmed by 2 bases and J by 4 bases, 5 bases remained unmatched. Germline loops: CDR1 SGHTA, CDR2 FQGNSA.

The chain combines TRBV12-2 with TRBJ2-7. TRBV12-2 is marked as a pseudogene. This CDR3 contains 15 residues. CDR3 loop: CASKPRDRSSYEQYF. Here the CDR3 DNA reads TGTGCAAGTAAGCCCAGAGACCGAAGCTCCTACGAGCAGTACTTC.

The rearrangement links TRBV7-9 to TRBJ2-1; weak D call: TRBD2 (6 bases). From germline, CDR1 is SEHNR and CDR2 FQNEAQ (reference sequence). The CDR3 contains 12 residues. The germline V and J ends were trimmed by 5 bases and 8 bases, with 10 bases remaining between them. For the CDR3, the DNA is TGTGCCAGCAGCCGGGGGAGAGATGAGCAGTTCTTC. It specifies CASSRGRDEQFF.

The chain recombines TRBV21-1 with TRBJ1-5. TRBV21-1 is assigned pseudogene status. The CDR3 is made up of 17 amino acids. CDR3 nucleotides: TGTGCCAGCAGCGTACGGGGCCACGGCTATAGCAATCAGCCCCAGCATTTT. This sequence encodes CASSVRGHGYSNQPQHF.

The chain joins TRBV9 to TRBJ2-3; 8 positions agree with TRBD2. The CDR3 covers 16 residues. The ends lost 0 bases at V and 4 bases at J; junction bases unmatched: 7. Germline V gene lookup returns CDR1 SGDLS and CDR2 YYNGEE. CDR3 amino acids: CASSVVGRGGSDTQYF. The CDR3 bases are TGTGCCAGCAGCGTAGTTGGTCGGGGGGGCTCAGATACGCAGTATTTT.

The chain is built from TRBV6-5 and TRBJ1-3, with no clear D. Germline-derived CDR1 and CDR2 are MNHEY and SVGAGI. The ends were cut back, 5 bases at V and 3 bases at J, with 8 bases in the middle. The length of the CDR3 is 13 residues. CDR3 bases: TGTGCCAGCAGTGACCTCATTGGAAACACCATATATTTT. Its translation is CASSDLIGNTIYF.

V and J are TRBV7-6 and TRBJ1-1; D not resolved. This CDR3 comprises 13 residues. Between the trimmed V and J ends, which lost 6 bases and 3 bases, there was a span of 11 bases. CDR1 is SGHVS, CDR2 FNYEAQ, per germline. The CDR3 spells CASSLQVDTEAFF. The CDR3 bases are TGTGCCAGCAGTCTCCAGGTGGACACTGAAGCTTTCTTT.

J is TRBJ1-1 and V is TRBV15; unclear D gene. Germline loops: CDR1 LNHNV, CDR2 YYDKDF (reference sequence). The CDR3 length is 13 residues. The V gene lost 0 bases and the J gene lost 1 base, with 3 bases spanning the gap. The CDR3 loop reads CATSRDRNTEAFF. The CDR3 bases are TGTGCCACCAGCAGAGATCGGAACACTGAAGCTTTCTTT.

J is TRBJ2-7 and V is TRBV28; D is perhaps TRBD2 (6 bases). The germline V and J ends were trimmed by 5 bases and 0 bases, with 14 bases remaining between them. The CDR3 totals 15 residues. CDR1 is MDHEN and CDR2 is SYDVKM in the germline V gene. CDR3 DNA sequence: TGTGCCAGCAGTGTGGCCGGGAGTCTCTCCTACGAGCAGTACTTC. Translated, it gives CASSVAGSLSYEQYF.

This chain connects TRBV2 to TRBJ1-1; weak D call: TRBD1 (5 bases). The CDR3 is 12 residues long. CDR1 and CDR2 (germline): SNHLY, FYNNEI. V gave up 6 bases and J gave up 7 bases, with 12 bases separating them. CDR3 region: CASSPGSGEAFF. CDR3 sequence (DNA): TGTGCCAGCAGCCCAGGGTCTGGTGAAGCTTTCTTT.

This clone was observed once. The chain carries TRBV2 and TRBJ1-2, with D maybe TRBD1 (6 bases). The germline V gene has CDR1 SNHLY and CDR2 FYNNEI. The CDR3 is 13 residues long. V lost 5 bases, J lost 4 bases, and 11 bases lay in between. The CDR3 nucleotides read TGTGCCAGCAGTTTGACAGGCCTCTATGGCTACACCTTC. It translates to CASSLTGLYGYTF.

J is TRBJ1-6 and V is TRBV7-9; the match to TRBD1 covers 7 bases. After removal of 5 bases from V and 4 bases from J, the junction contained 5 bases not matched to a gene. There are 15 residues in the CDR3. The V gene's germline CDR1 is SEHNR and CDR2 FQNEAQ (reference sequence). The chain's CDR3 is CASSATGSYNSPLHF. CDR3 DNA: TGTGCCAGCAGCGCGACAGGGTCATATAATTCACCCCTCCACTTT.

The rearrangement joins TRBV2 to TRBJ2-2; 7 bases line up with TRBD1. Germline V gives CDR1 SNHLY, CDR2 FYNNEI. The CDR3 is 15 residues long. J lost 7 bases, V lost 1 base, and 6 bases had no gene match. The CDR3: CASSEEGAFGGELFF. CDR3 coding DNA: TGTGCCAGCAGTGAAGAGGGGGCGTTCGGCGGGGAGCTGTTTTTT.

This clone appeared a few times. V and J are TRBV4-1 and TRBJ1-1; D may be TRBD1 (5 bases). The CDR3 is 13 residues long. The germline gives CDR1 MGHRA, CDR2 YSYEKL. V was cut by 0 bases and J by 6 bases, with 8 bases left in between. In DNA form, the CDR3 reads TGCGCCAGCAGCCAAGAAGGGGTTTCTGAAGCTTTCTTT. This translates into CASSQEGVSEAFF.

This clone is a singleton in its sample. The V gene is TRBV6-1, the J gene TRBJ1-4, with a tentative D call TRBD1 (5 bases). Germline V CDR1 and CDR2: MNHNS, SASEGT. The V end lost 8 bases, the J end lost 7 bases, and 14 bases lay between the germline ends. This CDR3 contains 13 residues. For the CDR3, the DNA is TGTGCCAGCGGATGGGGGGGTACTGAAAAACTGTTTTTT. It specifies CASGWGGTEKLFF.

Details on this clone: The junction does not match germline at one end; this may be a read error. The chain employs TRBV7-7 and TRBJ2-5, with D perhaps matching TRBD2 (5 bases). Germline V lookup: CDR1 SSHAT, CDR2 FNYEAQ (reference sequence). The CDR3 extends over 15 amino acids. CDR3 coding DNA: TGTGCTAGCAGCTTAGTCTTGGGCGGGCAAGAGACCCAGTACTTC. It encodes CASSLVLGGQETQYF.

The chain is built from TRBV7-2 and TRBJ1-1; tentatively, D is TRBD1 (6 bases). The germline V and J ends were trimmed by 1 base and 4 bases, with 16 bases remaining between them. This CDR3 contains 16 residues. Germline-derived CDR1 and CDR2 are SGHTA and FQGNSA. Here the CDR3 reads CASSLGGQGWITEAFF. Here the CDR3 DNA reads TGTGCCAGCAGCTTAGGGGGGCAAGGTTGGATCACTGAAGCTTTCTTT.

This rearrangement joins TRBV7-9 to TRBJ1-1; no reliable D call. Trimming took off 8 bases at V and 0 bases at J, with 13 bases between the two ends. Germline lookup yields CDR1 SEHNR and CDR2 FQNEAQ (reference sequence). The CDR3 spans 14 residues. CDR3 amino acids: CASLGRIMNTEAFF. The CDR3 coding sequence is TGTGCCAGCCTGGGGAGGATCATGAACACTGAAGCTTTCTTT. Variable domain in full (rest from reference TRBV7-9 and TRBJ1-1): DTGVSQNPRHKITKRGQNVTFRCDPISEHNRLYWYRQTLGQGPEFLTYFQNEAQLEKSRLLSDRFSAERPKGSFSTLEIQRTEQGDSAMYLCASLGRIMNTEAFFGQGTRLTVV.

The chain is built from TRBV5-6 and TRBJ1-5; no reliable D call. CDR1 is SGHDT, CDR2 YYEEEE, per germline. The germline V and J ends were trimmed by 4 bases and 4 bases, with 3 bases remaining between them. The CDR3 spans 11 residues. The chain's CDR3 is CASSQNQPQHF. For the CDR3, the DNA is TGTGCCAGCAGCCAAAATCAGCCCCAGCATTTT.